The rows below give T cell receptor beta chains drawn from one sample of a study of T cell responses to AZD1222 COVID-19 vaccine. The data were produced by immunoSEQ multiplex PCR, yet TCRdb's version contains in-frame clones alone and is incomplete. The sample includes 100,000 to 120,000 clones, about 94% seen only once; the top ten take approximately 2.8%. This sample comprised peripheral blood, obtained 28 days after the second AZD1222 dose. Receptors originate from an adult who received the AZD1222 COVID-19 vaccine. The CDR3 runs from the conserved cysteine through the conserved F or W. D genes are given only for firm matches. Not all rows give a size; the values are once, few, many and, for expanded clones, a class.

CASSLAHSGVTDTQYF	TGTGCCAGCAGCTTAGCCCATAGCGGGGTTACAGATACGCAGTATTTT	TRBD2	.	TRBJ2-3	TRBV11-2
CASSTPSAAPVTQYF	TGTGCCAGCAGTACCCCGTCAGCGGCCCCCGTTACGCAGTATTTT	.	.	TRBJ2-3	TRBV27
CASSPGLAQTYEQYF	TGTGCCAGCTCACCGGGACTAGCTCAAACCTACGAGCAGTACTTC	TRBD2	.	TRBJ2-7	TRBV18
CASYLVEPSGELFF	TGTGCCAGCTACCTAGTCGAGCCCTCCGGGGAGCTGTTTTTT	.	.	TRBJ2-2	TRBV2
CASRRVSGTGELFF	TGTGCCAGTAGAAGAGTATCAGGCACCGGGGAGCTGTTTTTT	.	.	TRBJ2-2	TRBV19
CASSPGTAAETQYF	TGTGCCAGCAGCCCGGGTACCGCAGCAGAGACCCAGTACTTC	.	.	TRBJ2-5	TRBV11-3
CASSQDRSSGNTIYF	TGCGCCAGCAGCCAAGATCGGTCCTCTGGAAACACCATATATTTT	.	.	TRBJ1-3	TRBV4-1
CASSPLPGQGATGSPLHF	TGTGCCAGCTCACCCTTACCGGGACAGGGGGCTACGGGTTCACCCCTCCACTTT	TRBD1	.	TRBJ1-6	TRBV18
CASSKELKGAGANVLTF	TGTGCCAGCAGCAAAGAACTTAAGGGGGCTGGGGCCAACGTCCTGACTTTC	.	.	TRBJ2-6	TRBV21-1
CASLSWGRDNEQFF	TGTGCCAGTCTCTCCTGGGGGCGGGACAATGAGCAGTTCTTC	.	.	TRBJ2-1	TRBV13
CASFPGGMNTEAFF	TGTGCCAGCTTCCCAGGGGGGATGAACACTGAAGCTTTCTTT	TRBD1	.	TRBJ1-1	TRBV6-5
CASSLEIYTTTEAFF	TGTGCCAGCAGCTTAGAAATTTACACCACCACTGAAGCTTTCTTT	.	.	TRBJ1-1	TRBV7-2
CASSLEGTGWTEAFF	TGCGCCAGCAGCTTGGAGGGGACAGGTTGGACTGAAGCTTTCTTT	TRBD1	few	TRBJ1-1	TRBV5-1
CSVDITGVGETQYF	TGCAGCGTTGACATAACAGGGGTGGGCGAGACCCAGTACTTC	TRBD1	once	TRBJ2-5	TRBV29-1
CASSYPRGGNYNEQFF	TGTGCCAGCAGTTACCCCCGGGGGGGAAACTACAATGAGCAGTTCTTC	TRBD2	.	TRBJ2-1	TRBV6-5
CASSLSTARNTIYF	TGTGCCAGCAGTCTGTCTACAGCCCGAAACACCATATATTTT	.	.	TRBJ1-3	TRBV6-5
CASSQDDTTYGYTF	TGTGCCAGCAGCCAGGATGACACTACCTATGGCTACACCTTC	.	.	TRBJ1-2	TRBV3-1/TRBV3-2
CASTPRPRNTEAFF	TGTGCCAGTACCCCGCGGCCCCGGAACACTGAAGCTTTCTTT	.	.	TRBJ1-1	TRBV19
CASSLQGLNTEAFF	TGTGCCAGCAGCTTACAGGGATTGAACACTGAAGCTTTCTTT	.	.	TRBJ1-1	TRBV7-9
CASSLGTLPGNTIYF	TGCGCCAGCAGCTTAGGGACACTCCCTGGAAACACCATATATTTT	.	.	TRBJ1-3	TRBV5-1
CASSPVRRATGSEQYF	TGTGCCAGCTCACCAGTTAGGCGGGCCACGGGATCCGAGCAGTACTTC	.	.	TRBJ2-7	TRBV18
CASSIPPTGGAFF	TGTGCCAGTAGTATCCCCCCAACAGGGGGAGCTTTCTTT	TRBD1	.	TRBJ1-1	TRBV19
CASSVRDSFGGGELFF	TGTGCCAGCAGTGTCCGGGACTCCTTCGGAGGCGGGGAGCTGTTTTTT	.	.	TRBJ2-2	TRBV6-1
CATSRQTSGQETQYF	TGTGCCACCAGCAGACAAACTAGCGGTCAAGAGACCCAGTACTTC	TRBD2	.	TRBJ2-5	TRBV15
CASSHKVGGGDEQFF	TGTGCCAGCTCCCATAAAGTAGGCGGTGGGGATGAGCAGTTCTTC	.	.	TRBJ2-1	TRBV18
CASSQATYDEGKLFF	TGCGCCAGCAGCCAAGCGACTTATGACGAGGGAAAACTGTTTTTT	.	.	TRBJ1-4	TRBV4-1
CASSQEGSQFNSPLHF	TGCGCCAGCAGCCAAGAAGGGAGCCAGTTCAATTCACCCCTCCACTTT	.	.	TRBJ1-6	TRBV4-1
CASRRGRNNYGYTF	TGTGCCAGCAGAAGAGGACGGAACAACTATGGCTACACCTTC	.	once	TRBJ1-2	TRBV6-5
CASSYGTVYGYTF	TGTGCCAGCAGCTACGGGACAGTCTATGGCTACACCTTC	TRBD1	.	TRBJ1-2	TRBV3-1/TRBV3-2
CASSRDLRGRNYGYTF	TGTGCCAGCAGCCGAGATCTCAGGGGCCGTAACTATGGCTACACCTTC	.	.	TRBJ1-2	TRBV7-8
CASRGQGLGGYTF	TGTGCCAGCAGGGGACAGGGCCTGGGAGGCTACACCTTC	TRBD1	few	TRBJ1-2	TRBV12-3/TRBV12-4
CASSLEGPEAFF	TGTGCCAGCAGCTTGGAAGGCCCTGAAGCTTTCTTT	.	few	TRBJ1-1	TRBV5-6
CASSLFGQANTEAFF	TGTGCCAGCAGTTTATTTGGACAGGCGAACACTGAAGCTTTCTTT	TRBD1	.	TRBJ1-1	TRBV27
CASVARDRGPYEQYF	TGTGCTAGTGTCGCCCGGGACAGGGGTCCCTACGAGCAGTACTTC	TRBD1	.	TRBJ2-7	TRBV12-5
CASSLQWGENIQYF	TGTGCCAGCAGTCTCCAGTGGGGGGAAAACATTCAGTACTTC	.	.	TRBJ2-4	TRBV2
CASSLQVSSYNSPLHF	TGCGCCAGCAGCTTACAGGTATCCTCCTATAATTCACCCCTCCACTTT	.	.	TRBJ1-6	TRBV5-1
CASSTRQTSINEQYF	TGTGCCAGCAGCACTCGCCAGACTAGTATCAACGAGCAGTACTTC	.	.	TRBJ2-7	TRBV4-2
CASSYSSGSFPGELFF	TGTGCCAGCAGTTACTCGTCAGGAAGTTTCCCCGGGGAGCTGTTTTTT	.	.	TRBJ2-2	TRBV6-5
CASSPGSGGTGELFF	TGTGCCAGCAGCCCGGGTAGCGGGGGCACCGGGGAGCTGTTTTTT	TRBD2	.	TRBJ2-2	TRBV7-6
CASSLEGGSSYNSPLHF	TGTGCCAGCAGCTTAGAAGGGGGAAGCTCCTATAATTCACCCCTCCACTTT	.	.	TRBJ1-6	TRBV11-2
CASSLIGGEQYF	TGTGCCAGCAGTTTGATAGGGGGCGAGCAGTACTTC	.	.	TRBJ2-7	TRBV27
CASEAVSSYNEQFF	TGCGCCAGCGAAGCGGTAAGCTCCTACAATGAGCAGTTCTTC	.	.	TRBJ2-1	TRBV10-2
CASSPDRGGKNTEAFF	TGTGCCAGCTCACCGGACAGGGGTGGAAAGAACACTGAAGCTTTCTTT	TRBD1	.	TRBJ1-1	TRBV18
CASSLVANNEKLFF	TGTGCCAGCAGCTTAGTAGCGAATAATGAAAAACTGTTTTTT	.	.	TRBJ1-4	TRBV7-9
CATSRDTTGLRGYTF	TGTGCCACCAGCAGAGACACGACAGGGTTAAGGGGCTACACCTTC	TRBD1	.	TRBJ1-2	TRBV15
CASSYSERGVGEAFF	TGTGCCAGCAGTTACTCTGAAAGAGGGGTTGGTGAAGCTTTCTTT	.	.	TRBJ1-1	TRBV6-6
CASALTSGRAYEQYF	TGTGCTAGTGCCCTGACCAGCGGCCGGGCCTACGAGCAGTACTTC	.	.	TRBJ2-7	TRBV12-5
CASSPPGSYEQYF	TGTGCCAGCAGCCCCCCAGGTTCCTACGAGCAGTACTTC	.	once	TRBJ2-7	TRBV7-9
CASSFSGTEAFF	TGTGCCAGCAGTTTCAGTGGCACTGAAGCTTTCTTT	.	.	TRBJ1-1	TRBV12-3/TRBV12-4
CASSYSSGGRRETQYF	TGTGCCAGCAGTTACTCGAGCGGGGGTCGGAGAGAGACCCAGTACTTC	TRBD2	.	TRBJ2-5	TRBV6-5
CASSGRLGQGNTEAFF	TGTGCCAGCAGCGGGCGCTTGGGACAGGGGAACACTGAAGCTTTCTTT	TRBD1	.	TRBJ1-1	TRBV7-2
CASSYSGEGAYEQYF	TGTGCCAGCAGTTACTCGGGGGAGGGGGCGTACGAGCAGTACTTC	.	.	TRBJ2-7	TRBV6-5
CASSTTGGKQFF	TGTGCCAGCAGCACTACGGGGGGTAAGCAGTTCTTC	TRBD2	many	TRBJ2-1	TRBV3-1/TRBV3-2
CASSGQVSYSPLHF	TGTGCCAGCAGTGGACAGGTCTCCTATTCACCCCTCCACTTT	.	.	TRBJ1-6	TRBV25-1
CASSRGQALYYGYTF	TGTGCCAGCAGCAGGGGACAGGCCCTTTACTATGGCTACACCTTC	TRBD1	.	TRBJ1-2	TRBV5-4